The 15 T cell receptor beta chains below were found in one sample sequenced in a study of T cell responses to AZD1222 COVID-19 vaccine. Sequencing was performed with immunoSEQ multiplex PCR; in TCRdb, only in-frame clones are kept and a portion is missing. The sample yields about 180,000 clones, 90% to 95% seen once. Specimen: peripheral blood, collected 28 days after the second AZD1222 dose. The origin of the receptors is an adult who received the AZD1222 COVID-19 vaccine.

V is TRBV18 and J is TRBJ1-2; TRBD1 matches 7 bases. The ends lost 3 bases at V and 6 bases at J; junction bases unmatched: 4. The CDR3 is made up of 13 amino acids. From germline, CDR1 is KGHSH and CDR2 LQKENI. CDR3 nucleotide sequence: TGTGCCAGCTCACCTCACAGGGGTGATGGCTACACCTTC. It codes for CASSPHRGDGYTF.

The gene calls are TRBV9 and TRBJ1-2, with D perhaps matching TRBD1 (6 bases). Between the trimmed V and J ends, which lost 0 bases and 3 bases, there was a span of 21 bases. The germline CDR1 and CDR2 sequences are SGDLS and YYNGEE. The CDR3 loop spans 18 amino acids. The CDR3 nucleotides are TGTGCCAGCAGCGTAGATATCGTGGGGACACCGCAGTACTATGGCTACACCTTC. Protein sequence: CASSVDIVGTPQYYGYTF. Complete variable domain (other parts from reference TRBV9 and TRBJ1-2): DSGVTQTPKHLITATGQRVTLRCSPRSGDLSVYWYQQSLDQGLQFLIQYYNGEERAKGNILERFSAQQFPDLHSELNLSSLELGDSALYFCASSVDIVGTPQYYGYTFGSGTRLTVV.

The V and J genes are TRBV7-9 and TRBJ1-3; D ambiguous. V was clipped by 0 bases and J by 7 bases, with 7 bases between them. The CDR3 totals 13 residues. CDR1 and CDR2 from the germline V gene are SEHNR and FQNEAQ (reference sequence). CDR3 coding DNA: TGTGCCAGCAGCTTAGCGCTGGGGAACACCATATATTTT. Translation: CASSLALGNTIYF.

The chain links TRBV20-1 to TRBJ2-3; D is uncertain. The CDR3 has 15 amino acids. V was shortened by 3 bases and J by 2 bases, with 15 bases between the two germline ends. Germline CDR1 DFQATT, CDR2 SNEGSKA (reference sequence). CDR3 nucleotides: TGCAGTGCTAGTAGGATGGGCGGCTACACAGATACGCAGTATTTT. This codes for CSASRMGGYTDTQYF.

The table lists this clone with a count of one. The J gene is TRBJ1-1, the V gene TRBV28, with D hard to call. The CDR3 totals 12 residues. V was cut by 4 bases and J by 5 bases, with 8 bases left in between. Germline CDR1 MDHEN, CDR2 SYDVKM. The CDR3 nucleotides read TGTGCCAGCAGTTCGGTTGGGACTGAAGCTTTCTTT. It encodes CASSSVGTEAFF.

The gene calls are TRBV5-4 and TRBJ1-1; D remains ambiguous. Germline V gene data show CDR1 as SGHNT and CDR2 as YYREEE (reference sequence). V lost 4 bases, J lost 0 bases, and 13 bases lay in between. This CDR3 has 15 residues. CDR3 amino acids: CASSLGRAMNTEAFF. The CDR3 DNA follows: TGTGCCAGCAGCCTAGGCAGAGCCATGAACACTGAAGCTTTCTTT.

The chain links TRBV2 to TRBJ1-5; D not resolved. V lost 11 bases and J lost 9, with 17 bases in between. The CDR3 length is 12 residues. Germline V gene sequence: CDR1 SNHLY, CDR2 FYNNEI. CDR3: CAGSIRDTPQHF. The CDR3 DNA reads TGTGCCGGGTCAATTCGCGATACGCCCCAGCATTTT.

The V call is TRBV6-5, the J call TRBJ1-1, with D possibly matching TRBD1 (5 bases). Germline CDR1 is MNHEY and CDR2 is SVGAGI. The CDR3 totals 14 residues. V dropped 2 bases and J dropped 1 base, with 8 bases sitting between them. The CDR3 sequence: CASSYRGPNTEAFF. The DNA for the CDR3 is TGTGCCAGCAGTTACCGGGGACCGAACACTGAAGCTTTCTTT.

The V and J genes are TRBV5-1 and TRBJ1-5; perhaps TRBD1 as D (5 bases). Germline lookup yields CDR1 SGHRS and CDR2 YFSETQ. Trimming took 5 bases from V and 2 from J, leaving 11 bases between them. The CDR3 runs 14 residues. CDR3 DNA: TGCGCCAGCAGTTCAGGGCTTGGCAATCAGCCCCAGCATTTT. Its translation is CASSSGLGNQPQHF.

This clone appeared once. The rearrangement joins TRBV12-3 or TRBV12-4 to TRBJ1-2; no definite D call. The V gene lost 2 bases and the J gene lost 13 bases, with 14 bases spanning the gap. The CDR3 sequence is 12 residues long. This CDR3 reads CASSLFPRKGTF. CDR3 nucleotide sequence: TGTGCCAGCAGTTTATTTCCCAGAAAAGGCACCTTC.

This rearrangement joins TRBV15 to TRBJ2-3; D possibly corresponds to TRBD2 (6 bases). CDR3 length: 14 residues. Trimming removed 4 bases from V and 7 bases from J, with 15 bases in between. Germline CDR1 and CDR2: LNHNV and YYDKDF (reference sequence). DNA of the CDR3: TGTGCCACCAGCACAGGAGGGACCGCGCATACGCAGTATTTT. Translated, it gives CATSTGGTAHTQYF.

V is TRBV7-8 and J is TRBJ2-2, with unresolved D. This CDR3 has 12 amino acids. With 2 bases removed from V and 2 bases from J, the gap between germline ends came to 0 bases. CDR1 SGHVS and CDR2 FQNEAQ come from the germline V gene. The CDR3 DNA follows: TGTGCCAGCAGCTTAAACACCGGGGAGCTGTTTTTT. Residues: CASSLNTGELFF.

This clone was found once. The chain links TRBV19 to TRBJ1-6; tentative D call: TRBD1 (6 bases). Germline V gene data show CDR1 as LNHDA and CDR2 as SQIVND (reference sequence). V lost 3 bases to trimming and J lost 8 bases, with 17 bases between them. The length of the CDR3 is 16 residues. CDR3 DNA sequence: TGTGCCAGTAGTATCGGAACGAACGGGGGCGATTCACCCCTCCACTTT. Protein product: CASSIGTNGGDSPLHF.

V is TRBV12-5 and J is TRBJ2-2; no definite D call. V lost 1 base and J 5 bases, leaving 5 bases between the germline ends. This CDR3 comprises 13 residues. From germline, CDR1 is LGHNT and CDR2 FRNRAP. In DNA, the CDR3 is TGTGCTAGTGGTTTGGCGAGGACCGGGGAGCTGTTTTTT. It encodes CASGLARTGELFF.

The chain has TRBV19 and TRBJ1-2; 9 nucleotides line up with TRBD1. After removal of 5 bases from V and 8 bases from J, the junction contained 15 bases not matched to a gene. CDR1 and CDR2 (germline): LNHDA, SQIVND (reference sequence). The CDR3 length is 16 residues. CDR3 DNA: TGTGCCAGTAGTTTCACCCGTTCTACAGGGGGCCAGGGCTACACCTTC. Amino acids: CASSFTRSTGGQGYTF.